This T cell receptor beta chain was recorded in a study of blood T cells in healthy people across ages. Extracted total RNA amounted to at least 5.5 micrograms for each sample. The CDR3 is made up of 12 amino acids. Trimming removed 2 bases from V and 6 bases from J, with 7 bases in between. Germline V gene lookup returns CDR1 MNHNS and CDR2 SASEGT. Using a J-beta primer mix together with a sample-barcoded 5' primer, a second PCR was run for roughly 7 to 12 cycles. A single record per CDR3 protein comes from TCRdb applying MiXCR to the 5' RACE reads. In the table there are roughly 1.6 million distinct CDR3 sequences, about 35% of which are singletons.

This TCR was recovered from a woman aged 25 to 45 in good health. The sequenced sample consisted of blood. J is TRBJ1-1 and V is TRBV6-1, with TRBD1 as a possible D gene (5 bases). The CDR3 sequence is CASSEWGSEAFF. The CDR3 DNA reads TGTGCCAGCAGTGAATGGGGGTCTGAAGCTTTCTTT.